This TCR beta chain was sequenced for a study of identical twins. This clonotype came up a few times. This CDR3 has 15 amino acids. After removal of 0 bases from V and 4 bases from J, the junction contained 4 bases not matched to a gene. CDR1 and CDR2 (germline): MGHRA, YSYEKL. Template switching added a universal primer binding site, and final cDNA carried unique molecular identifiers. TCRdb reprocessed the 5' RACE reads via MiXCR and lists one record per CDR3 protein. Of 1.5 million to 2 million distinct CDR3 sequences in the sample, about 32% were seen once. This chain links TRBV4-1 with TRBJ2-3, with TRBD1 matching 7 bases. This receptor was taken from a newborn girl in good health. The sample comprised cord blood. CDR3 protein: CASSQEQGYPDTQYF. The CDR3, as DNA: TGCGCCAGCAGCCAAGAACAGGGGTATCCAGATACGCAGTATTTT.